This entry features one T cell receptor (beta chain) sequence. The specificity of this receptor is unknown. No per-base quality is available; no much larger clone lies one base away. The immunoSEQ Assay, a bias-controlled multiplex PCR, was used to amplify TCRbeta CDR3 regions from genomic DNA. In the authors' own workflow: Nucleated cell counts per sample were estimated from amplification of reference gene primers within the assay. Sequence reads were collapsed and filtered to measure the absolute abundance of every unique TCRbeta CDR3 rearrangement. For each sample, productive Simpson clonality was calculated by taking the square root of Simpson's diversity index across productive rearrangements. TCRdb took over this immuneACCESS table, retaining in-frame rearrangements with V and J assigned. Such tables are incomplete; in checked studies, under half of the missing clones stem from an unresolved V gene, and the remainder is unexplained. V, J and clone size derive from that table, while D and trimming were established from the DNA sequence. The sample yields under 150,000 clones; about 83% were counted once. Approximately 5.7% of the sample is in the top ten clones.

Trimming removed 3 bases from V and 4 bases from J; the gene matches leave 5 bases unexplained. From a lookup of the germline V gene (reference sequence), CDR1 and CDR2 are SGHNT and YYREEE. The CDR3 runs 15 amino acids, cysteine and phenylalanine included. Of the read, only the CDR3 DNA is kept; its 45 bases are in frame from base 1. This record belongs to a study of blood T cell repertoires in COVID-19 (dated by TCRdb to the early 2020s). About the full investigation: Samples from collaborators originated in the United States, Italy and Spain and spanned both the acute and convalescent phases of COVID-19. The material from the prospective study consisted of cDNA or gDNA derived from T cells, B-cell-depleted T cells, or PBMCs. Nearly every sample came with metadata listing a de-identified subject ID, COVID-19 status, age in years and sex. The samples were drawn from the first 160 participants of the ongoing ImmuneRACE study and from 1,200 or so subjects provided by 6 global collaborators. HLA class I and class II types, where available, came from metadata supplied by the sample provider rather than from assay-based typing. Subjects who had been exposed to COVID-19, were actively infected with it, or had recovered from it provided the deeply sampled blood TCRbeta repertoires that made up the dataset. The repertoires were made available in a free public database intended to serve as a resource for research on the immune response to SARS-CoV-2. Broader findings and caveats from the paper: The amount of clinical and demographic metadata varied by source and participant and was provided uncurated.

In the prospective study, participants were about 18 to 100 years old, resided in 20 to 30 geographic areas of the United States, and were enrolled through a virtual design. In the prospective study, cohorts were assigned on the basis of participant-reported clinical history obtained from a screening survey and a study questionnaire. Exposed participants had been in contact, within 2 weeks of entering the study, with a person who had a PCR-confirmed or clinician-diagnosed case of COVID-19. In the prospective study, whole blood, serum and a nasopharyngeal or oropharyngeal swab were collected from each participant by mobile phlebotomists. Prospective study participants could optionally give additional blood draws and questionnaires over an approximately two-month period. Before DNA extraction, blood samples from the prospective study were shipped at room temperature or frozen.

The clonotype comes from a woman in her 50s who had been exposed to COVID-19. Sequenced: PBMCs or T cells enriched from blood (not recorded which). The V and J genes are TRBV5-4 and TRBJ2-5; the central 11 bases match TRBD2. This receptor has the CDR3 CASSSLAGGGETQYF. At the DNA level, the sequence is TGTGCCAGCAGCTCCCTAGCGGGAGGAGGAGAGACCCAGTACTTC. Reference TRBV5-4 and TRBJ2-5 genes cover what lies past the CDR3, so the full variable domain is ETGVTQSPTHLIKTRGQQVTLRCSSQSGHNTVSWYQQALGQGPQFIFQYYREEENGRGNFPPRFSGLQFPNYSSELNVNALELDDSALYLCASSSLAGGGETQYFGPGTRLLVL.